This T cell receptor (beta chain) was sequenced in a study of blood T cell repertoires in COVID-19. Study in general: The United States, Italy and Spain provided the acute and convalescent COVID-19 samples. PBMCs, B-cell-depleted T cells, or T cells provided the cDNA or gDNA that made up the material.

Germline-derived CDR1 and CDR2 are SGHTA and FQGNSA. The CDR3 is made up of 12 amino acids. The trim removed 5 bases at V and 3 bases at J, leaving 1 base unmatched. Authors' analysis steps: Nucleated cell number was recorded as an estimate derived from reference gene primer amplification. Clones were read by immunoSEQ multiplex PCR, and TCRdb kept only the in-frame ones, dropping some. V and J calls and clone size are as listed in that table; D and trimming were resolved from the DNA. The sample yields 100,000 to 120,000 clones, 81% seen once. This receptor was obtained from a woman aged 70-85 years with acute or convalescent COVID-19. The material sequenced was peripheral blood. The chain carries TRBV7-2 and TRBJ2-7; 7 bases agree with TRBD1. CDR3 bases: TGTGCCAGCAGCAACAGGGGCTACGAGCAGTACTTC. As protein: CASSNRGYEQYF. Full variable domain (rest looked up from reference TRBV7-2 and TRBJ2-7): GAGVSQSPSNKVTEKGKDVELRCDPISGHTALYWYRQSLGQGLEFLIYFQGNSAPDKSGLPSDRFSAERTGGSVSTLTIQRTQQEDSAVYLCASSNRGYEQYFGPGTRLTVT.